The 22 T cell receptor beta chains below come from one sample, sequenced in a study of OX40 agonist ivuxolimab in advanced cancers. The protocol was immunoSEQ multiplex PCR, while the TCRdb copy is restricted to in-frame clones and leaves out a portion. The sample lists under 60,000 clones; around four fifths were seen once. Here the sequenced sample was CD4+ or CD8+ T cells sorted from blood, taken in a trial of the OX40 agonist ivuxolimab. These receptors came from an adult with an advanced solid tumor such as melanoma, head and neck, liver or kidney cancer.

This clone was seen only a few times. The V call is TRBV7-2, the J call TRBJ2-7, with D possibly being TRBD1 (6 bases). The germline gives CDR1 SGHTA, CDR2 FQGNSA. The V end was cut by 5 bases, the J end by 2 bases, with 16 bases between. The CDR3 spans 15 residues. The CDR3 sequence: CASSISGAMTYEQYF. CDR3 DNA: TGTGCCAGCAGCATATCAGGGGCCATGACCTACGAGCAGTACTTC.

The chain couples TRBV18 to TRBJ2-1; 7 nucleotides align to TRBD1. The CDR3 contains 16 residues. Germline CDR1 reads KGHSH; CDR2 reads LQKENI. Trimming cost V 4 bases and J 5 bases; bases outside gene matches: 11. In nucleotides, the CDR3 is TGTGCCAGCTCACTGAGGGGGCTCTCTAACAACAATGAGCAGTTCTTC. It is translated as CASSLRGLSNNNEQFF. The full variable domain, completed using reference TRBV18 and TRBJ2-1, is NAGVMQNPRHLVRRRGQEARLRCSPMKGHSHVYWYRQLPEEGLKFMVYLQKENIIDESGMPKERFSAEFPKEGPSILRIQQVVRGDSAAYFCASSLRGLSNNNEQFFGPGTRLTVL.

The chain is built from TRBV11-1 and TRBJ2-4, with D perhaps given as TRBD1 or TRBD2 (6 bases each). The ends were cut back, 5 bases at V and 9 bases at J, with 20 bases in the middle. Germline CDR1 and CDR2: SGHAT and FQDESV (reference sequence). The length of the CDR3 is 15 residues. This chain's CDR3 is CASSEGGSSLGIQYF. In nucleotides, the CDR3 is TGTGCCAGCAGCGAGGGGGGCAGCTCCTTAGGCATTCAGTACTTC.

The V gene is TRBV10-1, the J gene TRBJ1-2, with D possibly TRBD1 on 6 matching bases. The CDR3 is 14 amino acids. V shed 6 bases and J shed 2 bases, with 13 bases lying between them. CDR1 is WNHNN, CDR2 SYGVQD, per germline (reference sequence). CDR3 in DNA: TGCGCCAGCAGCCCCCGAGGGGGGAACTATGGCTACACCTTC. Translated: CASSPRGGNYGYTF.

The J gene is TRBJ1-2, the V gene TRBV30; D is unclear. The CDR3 runs 15 residues. Germline V lookup: CDR1 GTSNPN, CDR2 SVGIG (reference sequence). Trimming shortened V by 1 base and J by 6 bases, and 18 bases separated the two germline ends. The CDR3 DNA is TGTGCCTGGAGTGGGGCTGGTACCGACTTAGATGGCTACACCTTC. It codes for CAWSGAGTDLDGYTF.

This sequence joins TRBV4-3 and TRBJ2-7, with TRBD2 matching 8 bases. The CDR3 runs to 13 residues. CDR1 is LGHNA, CDR2 YSLEER, per germline. The V segment lost 5 bases and the J segment 7 bases; nucleotides outside the gene matches: 7. The CDR3 loop reads CASSYDIAGEQYF. The CDR3 DNA is TGCGCCAGCAGCTATGACATAGCGGGAGAGCAGTACTTC.

The CDR3 sequence is CASSRTGPETQYF. The CDR3 coding sequence is TGTGCCAGCAGCCGGACGGGTCCAGAGACCCAGTACTTC. The chain employs TRBV7-6 and TRBJ2-5, with D unresolved. The CDR3 runs to 13 residues. The germline V gene encodes CDR1 SGHVS and CDR2 FNYEAQ. Trimming cost V 5 bases and J 4 bases, with 11 bases left between them.

The chain uses TRBV5-1 and TRBJ1-1, with 11 bases lining up with TRBD1. Trimming took 4 bases from V and 7 from J; bases not matched to a gene: 9. The length of the CDR3 is 15 residues. Germline CDR1 reads SGHRS; CDR2 reads YFSETQ. The CDR3: CASSPTGGQGVEAFF. The CDR3 DNA sequence: TGCGCCAGCAGCCCAACGGGGGGACAGGGGGTTGAAGCTTTCTTT. The full variable domain, in which reference TRBV5-1 and TRBJ1-1 provide the parts outside the CDR3, is KAGVTQTPRYLIKTRGQQVTLSCSPISGHRSVSWYQQTPGQGLQFLFEYFSETQRNKGNFPGRFSGRQFSNSRSEMNVSTLELGDSALYLCASSPTGGQGVEAFFGQGTRLTVV.

The J gene is TRBJ1-1, the V gene TRBV28; D is uncertain. Germline values: CDR1 MDHEN, CDR2 SYDVKM. The V end was cut by 2 bases, the J end by 0 bases, with 1 base between. CDR3 size: 12 residues. CDR3 amino acids: CASSLMNTEAFF. The CDR3 nucleotides are TGTGCCAGCAGTTTAATGAACACTGAAGCTTTCTTT.

The CDR3 spells CASSPEQGAGANVLTF. The CDR3 region has the DNA TGTGCCAGCAGTCCAGAACAGGGAGCCGGGGCCAACGTCCTGACTTTC. The J gene is TRBJ2-6, the V gene TRBV6-4; D is possibly TRBD1 (6 bases). This CDR3 contains 16 residues. V lost 5 bases and J 4 bases, leaving 15 bases between the germline ends. Germline V CDR1 and CDR2: MRHNA, SNTAGT.

The V call is TRBV2, the J call TRBJ2-7; D unresolved. The ends were cut back, 5 bases at V and 3 bases at J, with 8 bases in the middle. CDR3 length: 12 residues. CDR1 is SNHLY and CDR2 is FYNNEI in the germline V gene. The CDR3 DNA reads TGTGCCAGCAGTCGGCGCAGCTACGAGCAGTACTTC. Protein: CASSRRSYEQYF.

The chain employs TRBV5-1 and TRBJ1-1; 7 bases match TRBD1. The germline V gene has CDR1 SGHRS and CDR2 YFSETQ. The V and J ends lost 0 bases and 1 base, in that order; junction bases with no gene match: 6. CDR3 size: 16 residues. The CDR3 DNA reads TGCGCCAGCAGCTTGGCTCCAGGGGGGGAGAACACTGAAGCTTTCTTT. This encodes CASSLAPGGENTEAFF.

This clone came up a few times. The V call is TRBV6-5, the J call TRBJ1-2, with D perhaps TRBD1 (6 bases). Germline CDR1 and CDR2: MNHEY and SVGAGI. Trimming took off 8 bases at V and 8 bases at J, with 18 bases between the two ends. CDR3 size: 13 residues. CDR3 sequence: CASGMGASKGYTF. In DNA form, the CDR3 reads TGTGCCAGCGGGATGGGGGCTTCAAAAGGCTACACCTTC.

CDR3 coding DNA: TGTGCCAGCAGCTCTAGCGGGGCCGCCTACGAGCAGTACTTC. Translation gives CASSSSGAAYEQYF. J is TRBJ2-7 and V is TRBV7-9; 9 bases are a match to TRBD2. The V gene's germline CDR1 is SEHNR and CDR2 FQNEAQ (reference sequence). The CDR3 is made up of 14 amino acids. Trimming cost V 4 bases and J 2 bases; bases outside gene matches: 3.

The J gene is TRBJ2-6, the V gene TRBV5-1; D is undetermined. Between the trimmed V and J ends, which lost 0 bases and 0 bases, there was a span of 4 bases. Germline V lookup: CDR1 SGHRS, CDR2 YFSETQ. The length of the CDR3 is 15 residues. The CDR3 here is CASSLGNSGANVLTF. CDR3 bases: TGCGCCAGCAGCTTGGGGAACTCTGGGGCCAACGTCCTGACTTTC. Full variable domain (rest looked up from reference TRBV5-1 and TRBJ2-6): KAGVTQTPRYLIKTRGQQVTLSCSPISGHRSVSWYQQTPGQGLQFLFEYFSETQRNKGNFPGRFSGRQFSNSRSEMNVSTLELGDSALYLCASSLGNSGANVLTFGAGSRLTVL.

Here the CDR3 DNA reads TGTGCCAGCAGCTCGGGACTCACCCCAGATACGCAGTATTTT. Its translation: CASSSGLTPDTQYF. J is TRBJ2-3 and V is TRBV7-3, with D possibly TRBD2 on 6 matching bases. This CDR3 region has 14 residues. V was cut by 4 bases and J by 4 bases, with 12 bases left in between. Germline values: CDR1 SGHTA, CDR2 FQGTGA.

V gene TRBV29-1 combines with J gene TRBJ2-5; D tentatively reads TRBD1 or TRBD2 (5 bases each). The CDR3 has 12 amino acids. CDR1 and CDR2 from the germline V gene are SQVTM and ANQGSEA. Trimming left V 7 bases short and J 6 bases short, with 15 bases between. CDR3 loop: CSAEWGIKTQYF. The CDR3 nucleotides read TGCAGCGCCGAATGGGGGATAAAGACCCAGTACTTC.

CDR3 amino acids: CASRGRGGQDNSPLHF. The CDR3 DNA sequence: TGTGCCAGCAGGGGGAGGGGCGGGCAAGATAATTCACCCCTCCACTTT. This chain joins TRBV7-2 and TRBJ1-6; TRBD1 might be the D (5 bases). Trimming stripped 6 bases from V and 5 bases from J, with 17 bases between. Germline lookup yields CDR1 SGHTA and CDR2 FQGNSA. The CDR3 is made up of 16 amino acids.

This chain connects TRBV12-5 to TRBJ2-7; 9 bases agree with TRBD1. The CDR3 is 15 residues long. Germline assignment: CDR1 LGHNT and CDR2 FRNRAP. J gave up 2 bases and V 7 bases, and 9 bases lay outside the gene matches. The CDR3, as DNA: TGTGCTAGTGACAGAGTGGGACAGGGAACCTACGAGCAGTACTTC. The encoded protein is CASDRVGQGTYEQYF.

The J gene is TRBJ2-1, the V gene TRBV7-8; TRBD2 agrees at 8 bases. Germline CDR1 reads SGHVS; CDR2 reads FQNEAQ. V dropped 5 bases and J dropped 5; count of bases not matched to a gene: 5. This CDR3 is built from 14 residues. The CDR3 DNA sequence: TGTGCCAGCAGCCGACTAGCGTCAAACAATGAGCAGTTCTTC. Translation gives CASSRLASNNEQFF.

This clone was picked up one time. The chain employs TRBV11-2 and TRBJ2-7; no clear D. Germline assignment: CDR1 SGHAT and CDR2 FQNNGV. This CDR3 contains 14 residues. The V and J ends lost 3 bases and 0 bases respectively, with 9 bases between them. The CDR3 here is CASSFSDGSYEQYF. Here the CDR3 DNA reads TGTGCCAGCAGCTTCAGTGACGGCTCCTACGAGCAGTACTTC.

The rearrangement uses TRBV6-5 and TRBJ1-6; weak D call: TRBD1 (6 bases). V lost 2 bases, J lost 5 bases, and 13 bases lay in between. Germline V gives CDR1 MNHEY, CDR2 SVGAGI. This CDR3 has 16 residues. The CDR3 reads CASSYGPGADNSPLHF. The CDR3 DNA is TGTGCCAGCAGTTACGGGCCAGGGGCCGATAATTCACCCCTCCACTTT.